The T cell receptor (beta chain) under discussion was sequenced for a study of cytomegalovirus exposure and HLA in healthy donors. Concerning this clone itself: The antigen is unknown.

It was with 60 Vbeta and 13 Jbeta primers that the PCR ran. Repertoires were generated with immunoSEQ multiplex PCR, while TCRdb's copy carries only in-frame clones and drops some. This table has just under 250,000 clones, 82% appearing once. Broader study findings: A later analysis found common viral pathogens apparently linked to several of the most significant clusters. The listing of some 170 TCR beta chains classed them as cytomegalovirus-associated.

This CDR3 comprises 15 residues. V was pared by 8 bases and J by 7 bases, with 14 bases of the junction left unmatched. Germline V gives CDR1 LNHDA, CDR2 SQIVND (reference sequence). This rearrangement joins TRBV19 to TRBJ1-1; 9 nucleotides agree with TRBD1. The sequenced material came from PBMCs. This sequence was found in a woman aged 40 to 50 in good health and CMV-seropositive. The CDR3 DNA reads TGTGCCAGTGCCAGCCGGGACAGGGTCGGCGGTGAAGCTTTCTTT. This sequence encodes CASASRDRVGGEAFF.